This T cell receptor (beta chain) was identified in a study of Ad26.COV2.S vaccination and SARS-CoV-2 variants. Whole-study context: As a participant in COV1001, the donor was in the Ad26.COV2.S trial arm. Intramuscularly, Ad26.COV2.S was given either once or twice, 56 days apart.

The CDR3 spans 15 residues. The V end lost 2 bases, the J end lost 3 bases, and 12 bases lay between the germline ends. Germline V CDR1 and CDR2: SEHNR, FQNEAQ (reference sequence). Only in-frame clones appear in the TCRdb table, and some are missing; sequencing was by immunoSEQ multiplex PCR. The data contain hundreds of thousands of clones, less than 90% of them seen just once; the ten biggest clones take up around 6.1%. Treatment defined: roughly 19 received Ad26.COV2.S at low or high dose, single or two shots; about five received placebo; per-sample allocation not given. Sampling took place 63 days after the first vaccine or placebo injection.

This clonotype originated in a person aged 18 to 65 who received the Ad26.COV2.S COVID-19 vaccine or a placebo. This rearrangement joins TRBV7-9 to TRBJ2-3, with D perhaps TRBD1 or TRBD2 (5 bases each). Material: peripheral blood, obtained in a trial of Ad26.COV2.S vaccine versus placebo. The CDR3 sequence is CASSLRGWGTDTQYF. For the CDR3, the DNA is TGTGCCAGCAGCTTACGCGGGTGGGGGACAGATACGCAGTATTTT.